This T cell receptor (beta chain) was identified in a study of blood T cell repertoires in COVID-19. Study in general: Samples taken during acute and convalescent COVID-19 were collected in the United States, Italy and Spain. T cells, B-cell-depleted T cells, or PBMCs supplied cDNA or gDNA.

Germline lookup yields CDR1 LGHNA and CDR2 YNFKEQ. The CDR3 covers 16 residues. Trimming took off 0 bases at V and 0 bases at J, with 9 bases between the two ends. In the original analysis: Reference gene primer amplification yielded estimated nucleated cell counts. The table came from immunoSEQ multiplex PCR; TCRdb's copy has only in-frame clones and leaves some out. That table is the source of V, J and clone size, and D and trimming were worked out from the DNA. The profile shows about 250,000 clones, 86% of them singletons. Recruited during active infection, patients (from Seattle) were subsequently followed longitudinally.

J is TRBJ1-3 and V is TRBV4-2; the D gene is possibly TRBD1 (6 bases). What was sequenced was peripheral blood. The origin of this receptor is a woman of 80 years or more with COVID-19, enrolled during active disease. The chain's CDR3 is CASSQETGFSGNTIYF. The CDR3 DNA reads TGTGCCAGCAGCCAAGAGACAGGTTTCTCTGGAAACACCATATATTTT.